Listed below are T cell receptor beta chains from one sample, sequenced in a study of T cell changes during pregnancy in multiple sclerosis. Here immunoSEQ multiplex PCR was the method, and the copy in TCRdb shows in-frame clones only, minus some. Among around 74,000 clones listed, more than 85% were seen once. This specimen consisted of peripheral blood, obtained before pregnancy. These receptors came from a female donor with multiple sclerosis, enrolled in a pregnancy study. Each CDR3 is given with its conserved first and last residue. D genes are given only for firm matches. Size tells how often a clone was seen (once, few, many) or the class of an expanded clone, and some rows leave it out.

>TRBV4-1|.|once|TRBJ1-5
CASSQESGGQPQHF
TGCGCCAGCAGCCAAGAATCCGGGGGTCAGCCCCAGCATTTT
>TRBV5-1|TRBD1|.|TRBJ2-5
CASSLARDRENF
TGCGCCAGCAGCTTGGCTCGGGACAGGGAAAACTTC
>TRBV20-1|TRBD1|.|TRBJ2-1
CSALTGYEQFF
TGCAGTGCCCTGACAGGGTATGAGCAGTTCTTC
>TRBV5-1|.|.|TRBJ1-4
CASSLGQVNEKLFF
TGCGCCAGCAGCTTGGGGCAGGTGAATGAAAAACTGTTTTTT
>TRBV5-6|.|.|TRBJ1-6
CASSLDSVGSPLHF
TGTGCCAGCAGCTTAGATAGTGTTGGTTCACCCCTCCACTTT
>TRBV7-2|.|.|TRBJ1-5
CASSFGAGVRQPQHF
TGTGCCAGCAGCTTCGGGGCAGGGGTAAGGCAGCCCCAGCATTTT
>TRBV19|.|.|TRBJ2-3
CASSPTGQRTDTQYF
TGTGCCAGTAGTCCCACCGGACAGCGCACAGATACGCAGTATTTT
>TRBV2|TRBD2|.|TRBJ2-1
CASGGASGRDEQFF
TGTGCCAGCGGGGGGGCTAGCGGGAGGGATGAGCAGTTCTTC
>TRBV25-1|.|.|TRBJ2-7
CASSEYASFLGYEQYF
TGTGCCAGCAGTGAATATGCGAGTTTCCTTGGCTACGAGCAGTACTTC
>TRBV25-1|.|.|TRBJ1-1
CASSGTTLNTEAFF
TGTGCCAGCAGCGGGACAACTCTGAACACTGAAGCTTTCTTT
>TRBV5-1|.|once|TRBJ1-4
CASSQRPGGEKLFF
TGCGCCAGCAGCCAAAGACCCGGCGGTGAAAAACTGTTTTTT
>TRBV29-1|TRBD1|.|TRBJ1-1
CSVGTGGVNTEAFF
TGCAGCGTGGGGACAGGCGGGGTGAACACTGAAGCTTTCTTT
>TRBV18|TRBD1|once|TRBJ2-4
CASSPPSTGLSTIQYF
TGTGCCAGCTCACCACCGTCGACAGGGTTAAGTACCATTCAGTACTTC
>TRBV6-6|.|.|TRBJ1-2
CASTPSGQRNYGYTF
TGTGCCAGCACCCCAAGTGGGCAGAGAAACTATGGCTACACCTTC
>TRBV5-1|TRBD1|few|TRBJ2-3
CASTLGQGVTDTQYF
TGCGCCAGCACCCTGGGACAGGGAGTCACAGATACGCAGTATTTT
>TRBV6-1|.|once|TRBJ1-2
CASSEAQWGRRLGYTF
TGTGCCAGCAGTGAAGCGCAATGGGGGCGCCGGCTTGGCTACACCTTC
>TRBV5-4|TRBD1|.|TRBJ1-5
CASSTDRGFNQPQHF
TGTGCCAGCAGCACGGACAGGGGATTCAATCAGCCCCAGCATTTT
>TRBV6-4|TRBD1|.|TRBJ1-2
CASSDRRTGGVNGYTF
TGTGCCAGCAGTGACCGGCGGACAGGGGGCGTTAATGGCTACACCTTC
>TRBV9|TRBD1|once|TRBJ2-3
CASSRQGGHTDTQYF
TGTGCCAGCAGTAGACAGGGGGGGCACACAGATACGCAGTATTTT
>TRBV27|.|.|TRBJ1-2
CASSFSSLIGEGYTF
TGTGCCAGCAGTTTTAGTAGCCTCATCGGGGAAGGCTACACCTTC
>TRBV10-3|TRBD1|.|TRBJ1-6
CAISESRQGANSPLHF
TGTGCCATCAGTGAGTCGAGGCAGGGGGCAAATTCACCCCTCCACTTT
>TRBV6-4|TRBD1|.|TRBJ2-7
CASSDPPGQGKGQYF
TGTGCCAGCAGTGACCCTCCGGGACAGGGGAAGGGGCAGTACTTC
>TRBV5-1|TRBD1|.|TRBJ1-4
CASSFQQGAEKLFF
TGCGCCAGCAGCTTCCAACAGGGGGCCGAAAAACTGTTTTTT
>TRBV5-1|.|.|TRBJ2-7
CASSLGAGVNYEQYF
TGCGCCAGCAGCTTGGGCGCCGGGGTAAACTACGAGCAGTACTTC
>TRBV7-9|.|.|TRBJ2-7
CASSFDRHGYEQYF
TGTGCCAGCAGCTTTGACAGGCATGGGTACGAGCAGTACTTC
>TRBV18|TRBD2|.|TRBJ2-3
CASSSLAEGTDTQYF
TGTGCCAGCTCATCCCTAGCGGAGGGAACAGATACGCAGTATTTT
>TRBV5-4|TRBD2|.|TRBJ2-1
CASSLAGVEYNEQFF
TGTGCCAGCAGCTTAGCGGGGGTGGAGTACAATGAGCAGTTCTTC
>TRBV19|.|.|TRBJ2-7
CASSGFKWTGLAVQYF
TGTGCCAGTAGTGGATTCAAATGGACGGGTTTAGCGGTTCAGTACTTC
>TRBV5-1|TRBD1|.|TRBJ2-1
CASTLGQGAGDEQFF
TGCGCCAGCACCCTGGGACAGGGGGCAGGGGATGAGCAGTTCTTC
>TRBV30|.|.|TRBJ1-1
CAWSRGPGIEAFF
TGTGCCTGGAGTCGTGGGCCAGGTATCGAAGCTTTCTTT
>TRBV10-3|.|.|TRBJ2-1
CALQGGVDNEQFF
TGTGCCCTACAAGGGGGGGTTGACAATGAGCAGTTCTTC
>TRBV9|.|few|TRBJ1-5
CASSVGGMSNQPQHF
TGTGCCAGCAGCGTTGGAGGTATGAGCAATCAGCCCCAGCATTTT
>TRBV4-1|.|.|TRBJ1-5
CASSQDGGIGNQPQHF
TGCGCCAGCAGCCAAGACGGAGGGATTGGCAATCAGCCCCAGCATTTT
>TRBV30|TRBD1|.|TRBJ2-7
CAWSVGTGEKDEQYF
TGTGCCTGGAGTGTAGGGACAGGGGAGAAGGACGAGCAGTACTTC
>TRBV27|.|.|TRBJ1-1
CASSLTPFLEGPMNTEAFF
TGTGCCAGCAGTTTAACTCCGTTTCTGGAGGGGCCGATGAACACTGAAGCTTTCTTT
>TRBV6-1|TRBD1|.|TRBJ1-2
CASSGIQGIDGYTF
TGTGCCAGCAGTGGTATACAGGGGATCGATGGCTACACCTTC
>TRBV19|TRBD1|.|TRBJ1-5
CASMMDRGVNQPQHF
TGTGCCAGTATGATGGACAGGGGGGTGAATCAGCCCCAGCATTTT
>TRBV28|.|once|TRBJ1-2
CASSYPSGFANYGYTF
TGTGCCAGCAGTTACCCCTCAGGGTTTGCTAACTATGGCTACACCTTC
>TRBV29-1|.|.|TRBJ2-6
CSAHPGSGANVLTF
TGCAGCGCCCATCCAGGCTCTGGGGCCAACGTCCTGACTTTC
>TRBV2|.|few|TRBJ1-1
CASSLLEQAEAFF
TGTGCCAGCAGTCTACTTGAACAGGCTGAAGCTTTCTTT
>TRBV6-1|TRBD1|.|TRBJ2-7
CASSVRTGTYEQYF
TGTGCCAGCAGTGTTAGGACAGGGACCTACGAGCAGTACTTC
>TRBV9|.|.|TRBJ1-3
CASSVAGGWTYSGNTIYF
TGTGCCAGCAGCGTGGCGGGGGGCTGGACCTACTCTGGAAACACCATATATTTT
>TRBV11-3|.|.|TRBJ1-2
CASSWGLAGRSYGYTF
TGTGCCAGCAGCTGGGGCTTGGCAGGGAGGTCCTATGGCTACACCTTC
>TRBV5-6|.|.|TRBJ2-7
CASSVAGTLYEQYF
TGTGCCAGCAGCGTCGCCGGGACACTTTACGAGCAGTACTTC
>TRBV14|TRBD1|.|TRBJ2-7
CASSPGTGSYEQYF
TGTGCCAGCAGCCCCGGGACAGGGTCCTACGAGCAGTACTTC
>TRBV5-4|TRBD2|.|TRBJ2-4
CASSFSSLSSGRGYNIQYF
TGTGCCAGCAGCTTTTCGTCTCTGTCTAGCGGGAGGGGCTATAACATTCAGTACTTC
>TRBV5-1|.|.|TRBJ2-1
CASSLAAVSYNEQFF
TGCGCCAGCAGCTTGGCGGCGGTCTCCTACAATGAGCAGTTCTTC
>TRBV29-1|TRBD2|.|TRBJ2-5
CSGVTSGRALQETQYF
TGCAGCGGGGTGACTAGCGGGAGGGCGCTTCAAGAGACCCAGTACTTC
>TRBV27|.|.|TRBJ1-2
CASSLTANYGYTF
TGTGCCAGCAGTTTAACGGCTAACTATGGCTACACCTTC
>TRBV6-4|TRBD1|.|TRBJ1-2
CASSDVLGTLQGSYTF
TGTGCCAGCAGTGACGTCTTGGGTACTTTACAGGGGAGCTACACCTTC
>TRBV27|TRBD1|.|TRBJ1-3
CASSSRTGDGNTIYF
TGTGCCAGCAGTTCTAGGACAGGGGACGGAAACACCATATATTTT
>TRBV19|.|.|TRBJ2-5
CASSDGRGRETQYF
TGTGCCAGTTCGGACGGGAGAGGTCGGGAGACCCAGTACTTC
>TRBV19|.|few|TRBJ1-2
CASSGSYGYTF
TGTGCCAGTAGTGGCTCCTATGGCTACACCTTC
>TRBV18|TRBD1|.|TRBJ1-3
CASSPFPPKQGATDSGNTIYF
TGTGCCAGCTCACCGTTTCCGCCCAAACAGGGGGCCACTGATTCTGGAAACACCATATATTTT
>TRBV5-5|.|once|TRBJ2-2
CASSLDPSGTGELFF
TGTGCCAGCAGCTTGGATCCCTCAGGCACCGGGGAGCTGTTTTTT
>TRBV28|.|.|TRBJ1-5
CASSLVAGSNQPQHF
TGTGCCAGCAGTTTAGTCGCAGGGAGCAATCAGCCCCAGCATTTT
>TRBV7-9|.|.|TRBJ1-3
CASRGDSGLRNTIYF
TGTGCCAGCAGGGGGGACTCAGGTTTGAGAAACACCATATATTTT
>TRBV7-6|TRBD1|.|TRBJ2-5
CASSLRGGTGGMETQYF
TGTGCCAGCAGCTTAAGGGGGGGAACAGGGGGCATGGAGACCCAGTACTTC
>TRBV6-4|.|.|TRBJ1-1
CASSDSAGVTEAFF
TGTGCCAGCAGTGACTCGGCGGGGGTTACTGAAGCTTTCTTT
>TRBV4-2|.|.|TRBJ1-1
CASSAGGGWNTEAFF
TGTGCCAGCAGCGCTGGGGGGGGCTGGAACACTGAAGCTTTCTTT